A selection of T cell receptor beta chains follows, all from one sample in a study of T-cell reconstitution after alpha-beta-depleted transplantation in children. From the PCR reads, TCRdb called clonotypes with MiXCR, one entry per CDR3 protein. Of about 640,000 distinct CDR3 sequences in the sample, under 15% were seen once. Material: PBMCs, mostly from graft donor cells, obtained 360 days after TCRalphabeta/CD19-depleted stem cell transplant. These TCRs come from a male patient younger than 18 who had a stem cell transplant for acute myeloid leukemia, so the T cells may come from the graft donor. Each CDR3 is given with its conserved first and last residue. Fields, in order: clone size, D gene, V gene, J gene, CDR3 DNA, CDR3 protein. A D gene is named only where the DNA matches it firmly. Not all rows give a size; the values are once, few, many and, for expanded clones, a class.

size: -; D: -; V: TRBV5-1; J: TRBJ1-2; DNA: TGCGACAGCAGCAGTCCCGCAGAGCCTAGGAACTATGGCTACACCTTC; CDR3: CDSSSPAEPRNYGYTF
size: -; D: -; V: TRBV4-2; J: TRBJ1-6; DNA: TGTGCCAGCAGCCAACTCGGCCCTCCGGGGCTCCACTTT; CDR3: CASSQLGPPGLHF
size: -; D: -; V: TRBV10-3; J: TRBJ1-2; DNA: TGTGCCATCATCAGGGAGGGTTCCGGAGATGCTAACTATGGCTACACCTTC; CDR3: CAIIREGSGDANYGYTF
size: few; D: TRBD2; V: TRBV5-1; J: TRBJ2-2; DNA: TGCGCCAGCAGCCCAGCCGGGACTAGCGGGATAAGAACCGGGGAGCTGTTTTTT; CDR3: CASSPAGTSGIRTGELFF
size: -; D: TRBD1; V: TRBV7-9; J: TRBJ2-7; DNA: TGTGCCAGCAGCCCGTACCGGACAGGGTTCGCCTACGAGCAGTACTTC; CDR3: CASSPYRTGFAYEQYF
size: few; D: TRBD1; V: TRBV11-2; J: TRBJ2-7; DNA: TGTGCCAGCAGCTTAGGACAGGGGCGGGAGCAGTACTTC; CDR3: CASSLGQGREQYF
size: many; D: -; V: TRBV6-2/TRBV6-3; J: TRBJ2-1; DNA: TGTGCCAGCAGGCGACAGTTGCCCTTTTTTGGGAATGAGCAGTTCTTC; CDR3: CASRRQLPFFGNEQFF
size: -; D: -; V: TRBV12-3/TRBV12-4; J: TRBJ2-5; DNA: TGTGCCAGCAGTGGCCGGGACAGGGAGACTAGCGACCCACAAGAGACCCAGTACTTC; CDR3: CASSGRDRETSDPQETQYF
size: -; D: -; V: TRBV12-5; J: TRBJ2-1; DNA: TGTGCTAGTGGTTTGCTAACCAGGGACAACTACAATGAGCAGTTCTTC; CDR3: CASGLLTRDNYNEQFF
size: few; D: -; V: TRBV4-2; J: TRBJ2-7; DNA: TGTGCCAGCAGCCAAGGGGCAGACTACGAGCAGTACTTC; CDR3: CASSQGADYEQYF
size: many; D: TRBD1; V: TRBV7-2; J: TRBJ1-1; DNA: TGTGCCAGCACCCCACAGGGGGCGAACACTGAAGCTTTCTTT; CDR3: CASTPQGANTEAFF
size: -; D: TRBD2; V: TRBV7-7; J: TRBJ2-5; DNA: TGTGCTAGCAGCTTTGCTCCGGGGGGCCAAGAGACCCAGTACTTC; CDR3: CASSFAPGGQETQYF
size: -; D: -; V: TRBV20-1; J: TRBJ2-1; DNA: TGCAGTTGCGGTCGGAGCTCCTACAATGAGCAGTTCTTC; CDR3: CSCGRSSYNEQFF
size: -; D: TRBD1; V: TRBV29-1; J: TRBJ2-7; DNA: TGCAGCGTTGCCCGGACAGGGGTCTACGAGCAGTACTTC; CDR3: CSVARTGVYEQYF
size: many; D: -; V: TRBV28; J: TRBJ2-7; DNA: TGTGCCAGCAGGAGGAGGGCCTACGAGCAGTACTTC; CDR3: CASRRRAYEQYF
size: few; D: -; V: TRBV28; J: TRBJ1-4; DNA: TGTGCCAGCAGTTTATCCCTGGCAACTAATGAAAAACTGTTTTTT; CDR3: CASSLSLATNEKLFF
size: -; D: TRBD2; V: TRBV27; J: TRBJ2-3; DNA: TGTGCCAGCAGAACGTTAGCGGGAGGTAGTAGCACAGATACGCAGTATTTT; CDR3: CASRTLAGGSSTDTQYF
size: -; D: TRBD1; V: TRBV27; J: TRBJ1-5; DNA: TGTGCCAGCAGTTTATTTGGGACAGCCGTCGACGGTCAGCCCCAGCATTTT; CDR3: CASSLFGTAVDGQPQHF
size: many; D: -; V: TRBV7-2; J: TRBJ2-1; DNA: TGTGCCAGCAGCTTAGATGGCGGGCACTTTTACAATGAGCAGTTCTTC; CDR3: CASSLDGGHFYNEQFF
size: few; D: TRBD1; V: TRBV4-1; J: TRBJ1-1; DNA: TGCGCCAGCAGCCGACCGGGACAGAGCCTGAACACTGAAGCTTTCTTT; CDR3: CASSRPGQSLNTEAFF
size: few; D: TRBD2; V: TRBV7-6; J: TRBJ2-5; DNA: TGTGCTAGCAGCTTAGTCCCCCGGGCAGGGATGCTAGCGGGAGTGTTAGAGACCCAGTACTTC; CDR3: CASSLVPRAGMLAGVLETQYF
size: many; D: TRBD2; V: TRBV6-1; J: TRBJ2-7; DNA: TGTGCCAGCAGCCAACCGGGACTAGCCTACGAGCAGTACTTC; CDR3: CASSQPGLAYEQYF
size: -; D: -; V: TRBV29-1; J: TRBJ2-7; DNA: TGCAGCGTTGAAGTCCGTTCATTAAGCTACGAGCAGTACTTC; CDR3: CSVEVRSLSYEQYF
size: -; D: -; V: TRBV9; J: TRBJ2-5; DNA: TGTGCCAGCAGCGTATGGGGCTTCCAAGAGACCCAGTACTTC; CDR3: CASSVWGFQETQYF
size: many; D: -; V: TRBV7-2; J: TRBJ2-3; DNA: TGTGCCAGCAGCTTTAAGTATACGCAGTATTTT; CDR3: CASSFKYTQYF
size: few; D: -; V: TRBV28; J: TRBJ1-2; DNA: TGTGCCAGCAGATCGGTGGGGGGCGTCTATGGCTACACCTTC; CDR3: CASRSVGGVYGYTF
size: few; D: TRBD2; V: TRBV27; J: TRBJ2-7; DNA: TGTGCCAGCAGTTCGAAGACTAGCGGGAGTAAAGTGGCGCGTCACGAGCAGTACTTC; CDR3: CASSSKTSGSKVARHEQYF
size: few; D: TRBD2; V: TRBV28; J: TRBJ2-3; DNA: TGTGCCAGCAGTTTAACTAGCGGGAGGGCCGGGGGCACAGATACGCAGTATTTT; CDR3: CASSLTSGRAGGTDTQYF
size: -; D: -; V: TRBV2; J: TRBJ2-1; DNA: TGTGCCAGCAGTGAGGTAGGCGGGCGGTTCTTC; CDR3: CASSEVGGRFF
size: few; D: TRBD2; V: TRBV29-1; J: TRBJ2-3; DNA: TGCAGCGTTCGAAACAGTATAGCGGGAGGCACAGATACGCAGTATTTT; CDR3: CSVRNSIAGGTDTQYF
size: few; D: -; V: TRBV15; J: TRBJ2-4; DNA: TGTGCCACCGGTTTTCGAGGGGGCAAAAACATTCAGTACTTC; CDR3: CATGFRGGKNIQYF
size: -; D: -; V: TRBV18; J: TRBJ2-6; DNA: TGTGCCAGCTCACCATGGCAGGCGATCTCTGGGGCCAACGTCCTGACTTTC; CDR3: CASSPWQAISGANVLTF
size: -; D: -; V: TRBV29-1; J: TRBJ2-6; DNA: TGCGGGGGGCTGGGGGCCAACGTCCTGACTTTC; CDR3: CGGLGANVLTF
size: -; D: -; V: TRBV9; J: TRBJ2-7; DNA: TGTGCCAGCAGCCCAGACGGTGCCATTTACGAGCAGTACTTC; CDR3: CASSPDGAIYEQYF
size: -; D: TRBD1; V: TRBV10-3; J: TRBJ1-2; DNA: TGTGCCATCAGTCCAGGGACAGGGGCTTCCTATGGCTACACCTTC; CDR3: CAISPGTGASYGYTF
size: -; D: -; V: TRBV20-1; J: TRBJ2-7; DNA: TGCAGTGCTCCTAGGCCGGGGGGCCGCGAGCAGTACTTC; CDR3: CSAPRPGGREQYF
size: -; D: TRBD1; V: TRBV4-3; J: TRBJ2-1; DNA: TGCGCCAGCAGCCAAGCTAAGACAGGGGGCTACTACAATGAGCAGTTCTTC; CDR3: CASSQAKTGGYYNEQFF
size: -; D: -; V: TRBV21-1; J: TRBJ2-7; DNA: TGTGCCAGCAGTTGGTACGGGACTTCCCATTGCGAGCAGTACTTC; CDR3: CASSWYGTSHCEQYF
size: -; D: TRBD2; V: TRBV3-1; J: TRBJ2-7; DNA: TGTGCCAGCTCCTCCGGGACTAACTACGAGCAGTACTTC; CDR3: CASSSGTNYEQYF